This T cell receptor beta chain was captured by sequencing in a study of CD8 T cells in ankylosing spondylitis. Study-level findings and limits: Blood of patients with ankylosing spondylitis appeared to be characterized by a TCR beta motif of several highly homologous variants. A number of the motif variants had already been described in reactive arthritis synovial fluid and blood.

The sample holds many counts of this clonotype. Its matching antigen is unknown. The CDR3 contains 13 residues. The germline CDR1 and CDR2 sequences are KGHSH and LQKENI. V was clipped by 8 bases and J by 9 bases, with 17 bases between them. TCRdb independently ran MiXCR on the 5' RACE reads; one entry per CDR3 protein. In the table there are under 550,000 distinct CDR3 sequences, more than 25% of which are singletons. The TCR sequence derives from a male donor with ankylosing spondylitis. The genes are TRBV18 and TRBJ2-1; TRBD1 is a possible D gene (6 bases). The sample was blood, either unsorted or a sorted T cell fraction (not recorded which). This chain's CDR3 is CASQQGLQGEQFF. The DNA of the CDR3 is TGTGCCAGCCAACAGGGTCTTCAGGGTGAGCAGTTCTTC.